The 18 T cell receptor beta chains presented below share a single source sample, sequenced in a study of CD8+ T cells in alopecia areata. RNA was isolated and reverse transcribed to cDNA, the sequencing template. Assay used: immunoSEQ multiplex PCR; TCRdb lists only in-frame clones, some missing. The data hold roughly 65,000 clones, with about 44% observed a single time. The starting material was CD8+ T cells sorted from blood, obtained at week 0. The source of these receptors is a human donor with alopecia areata.

The chain employs TRBV12-2 and TRBJ2-7; the D call of TRBD1 is as the table states it, not checked on the DNA. TRBV12-2 is given as a pseudogene. The CDR3 loop spans 16 amino acids. The CDR3 here is CASRSACRTGKYEQYF. CDR3 coding DNA: TGTGCAAGTCGCTCCGCATGCCGGACAGGCAAGTACGAGCAGTACTTC.

In this sample, this clone turned up a few times. The rearrangement links TRBV15 to TRBJ2-5; no firm D call. This CDR3 comprises 15 residues. Deletions cut 1 base from V and 2 bases from J, with 11 bases between. The germline gives CDR1 LNHNV, CDR2 YYDKDF (reference sequence). The CDR3 is CATSRGAGNQETQYF. The CDR3 DNA sequence: TGTGCCACCAGCAGAGGTGCAGGCAATCAAGAGACCCAGTACTTC.

This clone was picked up one time. This sample includes further DNA sequences coding for the same CDR3. The rearrangement links TRBV9 to TRBJ1-1; possible D gene TRBD1, 5 bases. Trimming left V 4 bases short and J 1 base short, with 11 bases between. CDR1 is SGDLS, CDR2 YYNGEE, per germline. The CDR3 loop spans 14 amino acids. The CDR3 DNA sequence: TGTGCCAGCAGCCCCGGGACGGGGAACACTGAAGCTTTCTTT. It encodes CASSPGTGNTEAFF.

This clone occurred a few times. V is TRBV4-3 and J is TRBJ2-6, with D possibly matching TRBD1 (5 bases). The CDR3 totals 15 residues. Trimming left V 3 bases short and J 4 bases short, with 10 bases between. Germline CDR1 is LGHNA and CDR2 is YSLEER. The CDR3 DNA is TGCGCCAGCAGCCAGGGGCTTGCCGGGGCCAACGTCCTGACTTTC. This sequence encodes CASSQGLAGANVLTF.

V and J are TRBV30 and TRBJ1-2; tentatively, D is TRBD1 (6 bases). The germline V gene encodes CDR1 GTSNPN and CDR2 SVGIG (reference sequence). The CDR3 runs to 16 residues. V was cut by 0 bases and J by 4 bases, with 18 bases left in between. CDR3 protein: CAWSVRVGAPGYGYTF. In DNA form, the CDR3 reads TGTGCCTGGAGTGTACGGGTGGGGGCGCCGGGCTATGGCTACACCTTC.

The genes are TRBV6-5 and TRBJ1-2; no clear D. Trimming shortened V by 6 bases and J by 3 bases, and 14 bases separated the two germline ends. The CDR3 totals 14 residues. Germline CDR1 reads MNHEY; CDR2 reads SVGAGI. CDR3 protein: CASRSEEGDYGYTF. Here the CDR3 DNA reads TGTGCCAGCAGGAGCGAAGAGGGTGACTATGGCTACACCTTC.

Only a few counts were recorded for this clone. The gene calls are TRBV30 and TRBJ2-3; D remains unclear. Germline loops: CDR1 GTSNPN, CDR2 SVGIG (reference sequence). This CDR3 has 15 residues. The germline V and J ends were trimmed by 2 bases and 6 bases, with 18 bases remaining between them. The CDR3 is CAWSPPVRLGDTQYF. CDR3 DNA sequence: TGTGCCTGGAGTCCCCCCGTGAGATTGGGCGATACGCAGTATTTT.

V gene TRBV11-2 combines with J gene TRBJ2-3; no clear D gene. The germline CDR1 and CDR2 sequences are SGHAT and FQNNGV. V was trimmed by 7 bases and J by 7 bases, leaving 12 bases between them. The CDR3 covers 12 residues. The CDR3 nucleotides are TGTGCCAGCAACACGTTAGTGAATACGCAGTATTTT. As protein: CASNTLVNTQYF.

The rearrangement links TRBV7-9 to TRBJ1-1; D unclear. Trimming removed 4 bases at V and 5 bases at J, with 8 bases between. This CDR3 is built from 12 residues. CDR1 and CDR2 from the germline V gene are SEHNR and FQNEAQ (reference sequence). The CDR3 sequence is CASSSSGTEAFF. Here the CDR3 DNA reads TGTGCCAGCAGCTCGAGTGGAACTGAAGCTTTCTTT.

This clone was seen a handful of times. The chain joins TRBV6-1 to TRBJ2-7; D is ambiguous. The V gene's germline CDR1 is MNHNS and CDR2 SASEGT. The length of the CDR3 is 15 residues. V was trimmed by 2 bases and J by 0 bases, leaving 11 bases between them. In DNA, the CDR3 is TGTGCCAGCAGTGAAAGGGTCAGACTCTCCTACGAGCAGTACTTC. Its protein is CASSERVRLSYEQYF.

The chain employs TRBV27 and TRBJ2-7; D not certain. The CDR3 runs to 14 residues. V dropped 1 base and J dropped 5 bases, with 12 bases sitting between them. Germline CDR1 reads MNHEY; CDR2 reads SMNVEV (reference sequence). CDR3 in amino acids: CASSLLGYEDEQYF. The CDR3, as DNA: TGTGCCAGCAGTTTATTAGGGTACGAGGACGAGCAGTACTTC.

This clone was found a few times. This chain links TRBV7-9 with TRBJ1-3, with 7 bases matching TRBD1. The V and J ends lost 5 bases and 0 bases, in that order; junction bases with no gene match: 16. Germline V gene data show CDR1 as SEHNR and CDR2 as FQNEAQ (reference sequence). The CDR3 extends over 19 amino acids. The CDR3 bases are TGTGCCAGCAGCCCCACGACGTATACAGGGGTCAACTCTGGAAACACCATATATTTT. It specifies CASSPTTYTGVNSGNTIYF.

This clone was seen only once. Relative to the germline gene, one junction end is altered; a read error may explain this. The chain recombines TRBV6-1 with TRBJ2-1, with TRBD2 as a possible D gene (6 bases). Per germline, CDR1 MNHNS and CDR2 SASEGT. This CDR3 contains 11 residues. CDR3 loop: CASSEGRDFVF. CDR3 in DNA: TGTGCCAGCAGTGAAGGGCGGGATTTTGTCTTC.

This clone was picked up a small number of times. The junction departs from the called germline gene at one end, perhaps through a read error. The chain combines TRBV5-4 with TRBJ2-5; 9 positions match TRBD1. Germline lookup yields CDR1 SGHNT and CDR2 YYREEE (reference sequence). CDR3 length: 17 residues. CDR3 loop: CASSQDSFDRGQETQYF. The CDR3 bases are TGCGCCAGCAGCCAAGACAGTTTCGACAGGGGGCAAGAGACCCAGTACTTC.

The chain links TRBV30 to TRBJ2-1, with 8 bases fitting TRBD2. Per the germline V gene, CDR1 is GTSNPN and CDR2 is SVGIG (reference sequence). V was clipped by 2 bases and J by 3 bases; unmatched bases: 3. CDR3 length: 14 residues. In nucleotides, the CDR3 is TGTGCCTGGAGTAGCGGGAGTGTCTACAATGAGCAGTTCTTC. It specifies CAWSSGSVYNEQFF.

The V gene is TRBV23-1, the J gene TRBJ2-4; 8 bases map to TRBD2. TRBV23-1 is an open reading frame, and its role is uncertain. This CDR3 comprises 13 residues. Trimming removed 9 bases from V and 6 bases from J; junction bases left unmatched: 7. As DNA, the CDR3 is TGCGCCAGGACGGCCCGGGAGGGAAACATTCAGTACTTC. It encodes CARTAREGNIQYF.

This chain joins TRBV7-7 and TRBJ2-2, with D uncertain. Germline V gene data show CDR1 as SSHAT and CDR2 as FNYEAQ (reference sequence). V was clipped by 10 bases and J by 1 base, with 4 bases between them. This CDR3 has 11 amino acids. CDR3 in amino acids: CATLNTGELFF. CDR3 nucleotides: TGTGCCACCTTGAACACCGGGGAGCTGTTTTTT.

A few counts support this clone. V and J are TRBV7-9 and TRBJ2-6; unclear D gene. V lost 7 bases, J lost 2 bases, and 6 bases lay in between. Germline CDR1 reads SEHNR; CDR2 reads FQNEAQ (reference sequence). CDR3 length: 13 residues. In nucleotides, the CDR3 is TGTGCCAGCACCGAACCTGGGGCCAACGTCCTGACTTTC. This encodes CASTEPGANVLTF.